The clone carrying this T cell receptor beta chain was counted only a few times. The germline V gene has CDR1 SGHAT and CDR2 FQDESV (reference sequence). V was clipped by 5 bases and J by 0 bases, with 14 bases between them. The CDR3 is 16 amino acids. As for time point: late sampling 161 to 241 days after vaccination in a few convalescent patients. The data belong to a study of vaccination and CD4 T cells after COVID-19. The wider study: Six male and four female convalescents took part, two of them Hispanic.

TCRdb recomputed calls from the PCR reads with MiXCR, one row per CDR3 protein. There are about 36,000 distinct CDR3 sequences in the sample; approximately 40% occur only once, and approximately 5% lies in the top ten. The starting material was CD4+ T cells from blood, obtained about 7 months after SARS-CoV-2 vaccination. The sequence was collected from a human donor who had recovered from COVID-19. This chain connects TRBV11-1 to TRBJ2-1; the D gene is possibly TRBD1 (5 bases). The CDR3 nucleotides are TGTGCCAGCAGCCCGACGACAGCCAGCTCCTACAATGAGCAGTTCTTC. Protein: CASSPTTASSYNEQFF.